The clone carrying this TCR beta chain has a handful of counts. The data are from a study of T cells in Graves' hyperthyroidism and ophthalmopathy. Amplification of TCR beta CDR3 regions was performed using RNA transcripts as template. The primer set for the first-round RT-PCR of the TCR CDR3 was HTBI. One entry per CDR3 protein results from TCRdb running MiXCR on the multiplex PCR reads. Here the sample spans 600,000 or so distinct CDR3 sequences, about 45% being singletons. Input material: peripheral blood or thyroid tissue (not recorded which). The clonotype comes from a woman younger than 30 with Graves' hyperthyroidism.

Here the CDR3 DNA reads TGTGCCAGCAGCCAAGCTAGGCTCTATGGCTACACCTTC. This gives the protein CASSQARLYGYTF. V and J are TRBV14 and TRBJ1-2, with D unresolved. There are 13 residues in the CDR3. Trimming removed 1 base from V and 4 bases from J, with 7 bases in between. CDR1 and CDR2 (germline): SGHDN, FVKESK.